Sequencing of this T cell receptor (beta chain) was carried out in a study of cytomegalovirus exposure and HLA in healthy donors. Donors sampled were nominally healthy, though unrecorded immune exposures were likely. The primer mix had 60 Vbeta and 13 Jbeta primers. The repertoire was sequenced with immunoSEQ multiplex PCR; TCRdb's copy has only in-frame clones and lacks some. The sample lists roughly 150,000 clones; 77% were seen once. Trimming cost V 0 bases and J 4 bases, with 19 bases left between them. The CDR3 spans 17 residues. The germline gives CDR1 SGHRS, CDR2 YFSETQ. What was sequenced was PBMCs. The rearrangement joins TRBV5-1 to TRBJ1-2; possibly TRBD1 for D (5 bases). This sequence originates from a male donor in good health and CMV-seronegative. The CDR3 spells CASSLVAEWGPTYGYTF. CDR3 nucleotide sequence: TGCGCCAGCAGCTTGGTGGCAGAATGGGGCCCGACCTATGGCTACACCTTC.